The T cell receptor (beta chain) under discussion was sequenced for a study of long-term antiretroviral therapy in people with HIV. The study's findings and limits: ART adherence, viral resistance and therapy changes went unrecorded. Pre-ART clonal expansion yielded clones that dominated the repertoire at all time points.

Researchers ran immunoSEQ v3.0 at survey level. For every sample, sequencing targeted about 35,000-55,000 T-cell genomes. The repertoire was sequenced with immunoSEQ multiplex PCR; TCRdb's copy has only in-frame clones and lacks some. The sample consists of about 24,000 clones, 79% of them appearing once. Specimens held about 0.85-11 million cryopreserved PBMC prior to DNA extraction. Comment on this clone: Its antigen is unknown.

J gave up 4 bases and V 5 bases, and 10 bases lay outside the gene matches. Per the germline V gene, CDR1 is MNHEY and CDR2 is SVGAGI. The length of the CDR3 is 15 residues. This material consisted of unsorted PBMCs, taken 1.2 years after starting antiretroviral therapy. The TCR was taken from a woman in her forties with HIV. The genes are TRBV6-5 and TRBJ2-7; 8 bases are shared with TRBD2. This CDR3 reads CASSTPGLGVYEQYF. Here the CDR3 DNA reads TGTGCCAGCAGTACCCCGGGACTAGGCGTTTACGAGCAGTACTTC.